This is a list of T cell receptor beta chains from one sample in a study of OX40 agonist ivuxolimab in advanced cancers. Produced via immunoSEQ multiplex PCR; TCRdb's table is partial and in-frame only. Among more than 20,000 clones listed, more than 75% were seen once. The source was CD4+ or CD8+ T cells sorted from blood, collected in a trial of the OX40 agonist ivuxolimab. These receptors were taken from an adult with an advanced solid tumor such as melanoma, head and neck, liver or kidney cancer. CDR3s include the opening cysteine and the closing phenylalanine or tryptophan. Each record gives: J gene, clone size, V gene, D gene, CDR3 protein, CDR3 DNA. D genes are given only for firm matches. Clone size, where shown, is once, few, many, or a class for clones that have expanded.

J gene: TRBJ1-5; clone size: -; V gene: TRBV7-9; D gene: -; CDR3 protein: CASSSTASNQPQHF; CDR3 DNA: TGTGCCAGCAGCTCGACAGCTAGCAATCAGCCCCAGCATTTT
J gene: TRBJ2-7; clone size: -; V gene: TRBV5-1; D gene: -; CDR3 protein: CASSAAYEQYF; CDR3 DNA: TGCGCCAGCAGCGCCGCCTACGAGCAGTACTTC
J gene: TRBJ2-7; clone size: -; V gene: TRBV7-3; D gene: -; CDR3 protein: CASSLREPREQYF; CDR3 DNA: TGTGCCAGCAGCTTACGGGAGCCGCGCGAGCAGTACTTC
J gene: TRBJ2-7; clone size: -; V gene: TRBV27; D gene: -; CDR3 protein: CASSLSWFSEQYF; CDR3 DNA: TGTGCCAGCAGTTTATCATGGTTCTCCGAGCAGTACTTC
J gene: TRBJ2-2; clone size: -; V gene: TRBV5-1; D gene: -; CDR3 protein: CASSLNNPGELFF; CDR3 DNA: TGCGCCAGCAGCTTAAACAACCCCGGGGAGCTGTTTTTT
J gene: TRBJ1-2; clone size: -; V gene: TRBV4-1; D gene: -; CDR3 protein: CASSQEGSGAPHPGDGYTF; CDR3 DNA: TGCGCCAGCAGCCAAGAGGGCTCCGGGGCTCCCCATCCCGGGGATGGCTACACCTTC
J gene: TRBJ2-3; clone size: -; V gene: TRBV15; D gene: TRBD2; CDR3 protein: CATSKTSGSADTQYF; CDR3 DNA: TGTGCCACCAGCAAAACTAGCGGTAGCGCAGATACGCAGTATTTT
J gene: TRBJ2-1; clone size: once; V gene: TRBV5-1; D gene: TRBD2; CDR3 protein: CASSLYGTSGGSEFF; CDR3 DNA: TGCGCCAGCAGCCTATATGGGACTAGCGGGGGGAGTGAGTTCTTC
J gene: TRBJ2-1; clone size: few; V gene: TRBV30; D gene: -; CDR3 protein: CAWIDLGPFNEQFF; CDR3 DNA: TGTGCCTGGATTGATCTCGGACCGTTCAATGAGCAGTTCTTC
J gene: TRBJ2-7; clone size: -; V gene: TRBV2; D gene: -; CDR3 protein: CASSWSTSYEQYF; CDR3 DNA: TGTGCCAGCAGTTGGTCCACCTCCTACGAGCAGTACTTC
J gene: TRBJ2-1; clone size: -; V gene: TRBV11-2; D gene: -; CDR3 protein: CASSSNEQFF; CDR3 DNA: TGTGCCAGCAGCTCGAATGAGCAGTTCTTC